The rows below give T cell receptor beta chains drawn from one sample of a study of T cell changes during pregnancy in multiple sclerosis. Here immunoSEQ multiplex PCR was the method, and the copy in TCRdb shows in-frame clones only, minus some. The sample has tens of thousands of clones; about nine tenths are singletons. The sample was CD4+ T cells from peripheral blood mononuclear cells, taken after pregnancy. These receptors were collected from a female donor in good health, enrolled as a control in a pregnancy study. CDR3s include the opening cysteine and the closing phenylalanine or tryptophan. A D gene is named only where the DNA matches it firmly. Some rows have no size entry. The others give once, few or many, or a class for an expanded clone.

CDR3: CASSPDRLGYGYTF
DNA: TGTGCCAGCAGCCCCGACAGGCTGGGGTATGGCTACACCTTC
size: -
D: -
length: 14
V: TRBV7-2
J: TRBJ1-2

CDR3: CATGWGGQRGYTF
DNA: TGTGCCACGGGGTGGGGGGGTCAACGTGGCTACACCTTC
size: -
D: -
length: 13
V: TRBV19
J: TRBJ1-2

CDR3: CASSLAGTEAFF
DNA: TGTGCCAGCAGCTTAGCGGGCACTGAAGCTTTCTTT
size: -
D: -
length: 12
V: TRBV11-2
J: TRBJ1-1

CDR3: CASNHRGNNSPLHF
DNA: TGTGCCAGCAACCACAGGGGGAATAATTCACCCCTCCACTTT
size: -
D: TRBD1
length: 14
V: TRBV7-2
J: TRBJ1-6

CDR3: CASGAPHARQRDKNYDEQFF
DNA: TGTGCCAGTGGAGCCCCGCATGCCAGACAGCGGGACAAAAATTACGATGAGCAGTTCTTC
size: -
D: -
length: 20
V: TRBV19
J: TRBJ2-1

CDR3: CAWSHRLYGYTF
DNA: TGTGCCTGGAGTCACAGGCTTTATGGCTACACCTTC
size: -
D: -
length: 12
V: TRBV30
J: TRBJ1-2

CDR3: CASSSGTVNTEAFF
DNA: TGTGCCAGCAGTTCCGGGACAGTGAACACTGAAGCTTTCTTT
size: once
D: TRBD1
length: 14
V: TRBV6-5
J: TRBJ1-1

CDR3: CASSLGDTRNTIYF
DNA: TGTGCCAGCAGCTTAGGGGACACTAGAAACACCATATATTTT
size: once
D: -
length: 14
V: TRBV7-8
J: TRBJ1-3

CDR3: CASSLGGARTEAFF
DNA: TGTGCCAGCAGCTTAGGGGGCGCGAGGACTGAAGCTTTCTTT
size: -
D: -
length: 14
V: TRBV7-2
J: TRBJ1-1

CDR3: CASSELQGINYGYTF
DNA: TGTGCCAGTAGCGAACTCCAGGGGATTAACTATGGCTACACCTTC
size: -
D: -
length: 15
V: TRBV19
J: TRBJ1-2

CDR3: CASSTRDRMHNEQFF
DNA: TGTGCCAGTAGTACGCGGGACAGGATGCACAATGAGCAGTTCTTC
size: -
D: TRBD1
length: 15
V: TRBV19
J: TRBJ2-1

CDR3: CASSLADPGQILF
DNA: TGTGCCAGCAGCTTAGCAGATCCGGGACAGATCCTCTTC
size: -
D: TRBD1
length: 13
V: TRBV7-3
J: TRBJ2-1

CDR3: CASVGTGGERGYTF
DNA: TGTGCCAGCGTCGGGACAGGGGGCGAGCGTGGCTACACCTTC
size: few
D: TRBD1
length: 14
V: TRBV7-9
J: TRBJ1-2

CDR3: CSAGSTGEKLFF
DNA: TGCAGCGCCGGATCGACGGGTGAAAAACTGTTTTTT
size: -
D: -
length: 12
V: TRBV29-1
J: TRBJ1-4

CDR3: CASSPRSVQVRDYGYTF
DNA: TGCGCCAGCAGCCCCCGAAGCGTTCAAGTCAGGGACTATGGCTACACCTTC
size: -
D: -
length: 17
V: TRBV4-1
J: TRBJ1-2

CDR3: CASSRTGSGNQPQHF
DNA: TGTGCCAGTAGTAGAACAGGATCGGGCAATCAGCCCCAGCATTTT
size: -
D: -
length: 15
V: TRBV19
J: TRBJ1-5

CDR3: CASMRGPNTGELFF
DNA: TGTGCCAGCATGCGGGGGCCGAACACCGGGGAGCTGTTTTTT
size: once
D: -
length: 14
V: TRBV2
J: TRBJ2-2

CDR3: CASSTGQNQPQHF
DNA: TGTGCCAGTAGTACAGGACAGAATCAGCCCCAGCATTTT
size: -
D: -
length: 13
V: TRBV19
J: TRBJ1-5

CDR3: CATSKDRGRIITNEKLFF
DNA: TGTGCCACCAGCAAAGACAGGGGGCGGATTATAACTAATGAAAAACTGTTTTTT
size: -
D: TRBD1
length: 18
V: TRBV15
J: TRBJ1-4

CDR3: CASSVAGNTEAFF
DNA: TGTGCCAGCAGCGTAGCCGGGAACACTGAAGCTTTCTTT
size: -
D: -
length: 13
V: TRBV9
J: TRBJ1-1

CDR3: CASSFQAGATPDTQYF
DNA: TGTGCCAGCAGCTTCCAAGCGGGTGCTACCCCAGATACGCAGTATTTT
size: -
D: -
length: 16
V: TRBV7-3
J: TRBJ2-3

CDR3: CASIDRALNTEAFF
DNA: TGTGCCAGTATCGACAGGGCTTTGAACACTGAAGCTTTCTTT
size: -
D: TRBD1
length: 14
V: TRBV19
J: TRBJ1-1

CDR3: CASSRRPAGELFF
DNA: TGTGCCAGCAGCCGCAGACCAGCGGGGGAGCTGTTTTTT
size: -
D: -
length: 13
V: TRBV7-2
J: TRBJ2-2

CDR3: CASSPKQSVVRETQYF
DNA: TGCGCCAGCAGCCCCAAACAATCCGTAGTGCGGGAGACCCAGTACTTC
size: -
D: -
length: 16
V: TRBV5-1
J: TRBJ2-5

CDR3: CASSLISDRGAAGELFF
DNA: TGTGCCAGCAGCTTAATAAGTGACAGGGGAGCGGCCGGGGAGCTGTTTTTT
size: once
D: TRBD1
length: 17
V: TRBV7-3
J: TRBJ2-2

CDR3: CASTTGVTGGLETQYF
DNA: TGCGCCAGCACCACCGGCGTAACGGGGGGGCTGGAGACCCAGTACTTC
size: -
D: TRBD2
length: 16
V: TRBV5-1
J: TRBJ2-5

CDR3: CASKGGGISGANVLTF
DNA: TGTGCCAGCAAGGGCGGGGGGATCTCTGGGGCCAACGTCCTGACTTTC
size: -
D: TRBD2
length: 16
V: TRBV2
J: TRBJ2-6

CDR3: CASSRAGGGNQPQHF
DNA: TGCGCCAGCAGCCGAGCCGGGGGGGGCAATCAGCCCCAGCATTTT
size: -
D: -
length: 15
V: TRBV4-1
J: TRBJ1-5

CDR3: CASSQGGGSTRSNEQFF
DNA: TGTGCCAGCAGCCAAGGCGGGGGCTCGACCCGGTCCAATGAGCAGTTCTTC
size: once
D: -
length: 17
V: TRBV4-2
J: TRBJ2-1

CDR3: CASSLGTSTDTQYF
DNA: TGTGCCAGCAGCTTAGGGACTAGCACAGATACGCAGTATTTT
size: -
D: -
length: 14
V: TRBV7-2
J: TRBJ2-3